This T cell receptor (beta chain) was found in a study of OX40 agonist ivuxolimab in advanced cancers. Looking at the study overall: Ivuxolimab, which is an agonistic anti-OX40 (CD134) antibody, was administered to the patients. Study results and caveats: Antigens targeted by the expanded peripheral T cells were not determined. Some patients who did not respond also had low normalized T-cell clonal expansion.

The data were produced by immunoSEQ multiplex PCR, yet TCRdb's version contains in-frame clones alone and is incomplete. The table shows 45,000 or so clones, with roughly 82% occurring only once. Of note for this clone: Antigen unknown.

The sequenced sample was CD4+ or CD8+ T cells sorted from blood, obtained in a trial of the OX40 agonist ivuxolimab. This clonotype was obtained from an adult with an advanced solid tumor such as melanoma, head and neck, liver or kidney cancer.

The CDR3 sequence is CASSLAWNQPQHF. The CDR3 nucleotides are TGTGCCAGCAGCTTAGCGTGGAATCAGCCCCAGCATTTT. This rearrangement joins TRBV7-6 to TRBJ1-5; D is unresolved. This CDR3 is built from 13 residues. V dropped 0 bases and J dropped 4 bases, with 4 bases sitting between them. Germline values: CDR1 SGHVS, CDR2 FNYEAQ. Complete variable domain (other parts from reference TRBV7-6 and TRBJ1-5): GAGVSQSPRYKVTKRGQDVALRCDPISGHVSLYWYRQALGQGPEFLTYFNYEAQQDKSGLPNDRFSAERPEGSISTLTIQRTEQRDSAMYRCASSLAWNQPQHFGDGTRLSIL.